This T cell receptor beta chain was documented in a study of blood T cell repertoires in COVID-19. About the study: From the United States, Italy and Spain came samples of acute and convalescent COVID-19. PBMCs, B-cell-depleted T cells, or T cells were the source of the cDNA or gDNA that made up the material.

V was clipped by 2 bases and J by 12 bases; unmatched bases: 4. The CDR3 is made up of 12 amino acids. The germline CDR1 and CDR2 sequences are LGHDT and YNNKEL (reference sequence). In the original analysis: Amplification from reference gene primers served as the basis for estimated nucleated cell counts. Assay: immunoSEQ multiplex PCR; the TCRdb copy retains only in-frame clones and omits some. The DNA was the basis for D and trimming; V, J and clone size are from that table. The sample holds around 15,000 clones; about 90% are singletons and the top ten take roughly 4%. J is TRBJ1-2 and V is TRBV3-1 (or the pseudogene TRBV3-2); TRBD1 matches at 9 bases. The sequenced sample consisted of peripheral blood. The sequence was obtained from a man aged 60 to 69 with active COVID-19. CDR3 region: CASSQRDRAHTF. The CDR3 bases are TGTGCCAGCAGCCAAAGGGACAGGGCCCACACCTTC.